This entry lists 23 T cell receptor beta chains sequenced from one sample in a study of cytomegalovirus exposure and HLA in healthy donors. The PCR used 60 Vbeta and 13 Jbeta primers. This table comes from immunoSEQ multiplex PCR, and its TCRdb copy is limited to in-frame clones, with some not included. The sample lists about 160,000 clones, roughly 79% occurring once. Specimen: PBMCs. The source of these receptors is a woman aged 45-59 years in good health and CMV-seropositive.

This chain uses TRBV14 with TRBJ1-1; 8 bases match TRBD1. The CDR3 runs to 14 residues. V was pared by 2 bases and J by 5 bases, with 4 bases of the junction left unmatched. Germline CDR1 is SGHDN and CDR2 is FVKESK. The CDR3 sequence: CASSQWQGATEAFF. The CDR3 DNA is TGTGCCAGCAGCCAATGGCAGGGGGCGACTGAAGCTTTCTTT. The full variable domain, rest sourced from reference TRBV14 and TRBJ1-1, is EAGVTQFPSHSVIEKGQTVTLRCDPISGHDNLYWYRRVMGKEIKFLLHFVKESKQDESGMPNNRFLAERTGGTYSTLKVQPAELEDSGVYFCASSQWQGATEAFFGQGTRLTVV.

This clone was detected only once. The J gene is TRBJ2-5, the V gene TRBV7-2; 16 bases match TRBD2. J lost 0 bases, V lost 6 bases, and 4 bases had no gene match. The CDR3 loop spans 17 amino acids. The V gene's germline CDR1 is SGHTA and CDR2 FQGNSA. CDR3: CASSPGLAGGYQETQYF. The CDR3 DNA is TGTGCCAGCAGTCCGGGACTAGCGGGAGGGTACCAAGAGACCCAGTACTTC.

The chain uses TRBV7-9 and TRBJ1-1; possible D gene TRBD1, 6 bases. The CDR3 consists of 12 residues. The germline V and J ends were trimmed by 5 bases and 7 bases, with 11 bases remaining between them. The V gene's germline CDR1 is SEHNR and CDR2 FQNEAQ (reference sequence). CDR3 residues: CASSPDSYEAFF. For the CDR3, the DNA is TGTGCCAGCAGCCCGGACAGTTATGAAGCTTTCTTT.

The genes are TRBV9 and TRBJ2-2; D may be TRBD2 (6 bases). This CDR3 contains 14 residues. V lost 4 bases to trimming and J lost 5 bases, with 12 bases between them. Germline assignment: CDR1 SGDLS and CDR2 YYNGEE. CDR3 coding DNA: TGTGCCAGCAGCCCCGCGGGGTTGACCGGGGAGCTGTTTTTT. Its translation: CASSPAGLTGELFF.

The genes are TRBV27 and TRBJ2-1; TRBD2 matches at 8 bases. V lost 2 bases, J lost 2 bases, and 8 bases stayed unmatched. Germline V gives CDR1 MNHEY, CDR2 SMNVEV (reference sequence). The CDR3 has 17 amino acids. CDR3 nucleotide sequence: TGTGCCAGCAGTTTACTCCCCGCAGCGGGAGCCTACAATGAGCAGTTCTTC. Protein sequence: CASSLLPAAGAYNEQFF.

This rearrangement joins TRBV19 to TRBJ2-7; TRBD2 aligns across 7 bases. The CDR3 is 15 residues long. CDR1 and CDR2 from the germline V gene are LNHDA and SQIVND (reference sequence). Trimming removed 5 bases from V and 3 bases from J; junction bases left unmatched: 10. This CDR3 reads CASSARGGPDYEQYF. CDR3 sequence (DNA): TGTGCCAGTAGTGCACGCGGGGGACCGGACTACGAGCAGTACTTC.

V gene TRBV5-8 combines with J gene TRBJ2-7, with TRBD2 matching over 10 bases. CDR1 is SGHTS and CDR2 is YDEGEE in the germline V gene. Trimming cost V 2 bases and J 0 bases; bases outside gene matches: 11. CDR3 length: 18 amino acids. CDR3 sequence (DNA): TGTGCCAGCAGCTTCGGGAGGACTAGCGGACGTAACTCCTACGAGCAGTACTTC. It encodes CASSFGRTSGRNSYEQYF.

This clone has just one count. The V and J genes are TRBV7-6 and TRBJ1-1; the D is unclear. From germline, CDR1 is SGHVS and CDR2 FNYEAQ. Trimming removed 0 bases from V and 8 bases from J, with 7 bases in between. The CDR3 runs 12 residues. Here the CDR3 reads CASSLAGREAFF. CDR3 bases: TGTGCCAGCAGCTTAGCGGGGAGAGAAGCTTTCTTT.

The chain couples TRBV9 to TRBJ2-1; 8 bases map to TRBD2. Trimming at V came to 4 bases and at J to 6 bases, leaving 12 bases not matched to a gene. This CDR3 contains 16 residues. The germline gives CDR1 SGDLS, CDR2 YYNGEE. As DNA, the CDR3 is TGTGCCAGCAGCCCCGTCACAGCGGGAGTAGGCAATGAGCAGTTCTTC. It codes for CASSPVTAGVGNEQFF.

The chain carries TRBV5-1 and TRBJ2-2, with 8 bases that match TRBD1. From germline, CDR1 is SGHRS and CDR2 YFSETQ. V lost 0 bases, J lost 1 base, and 2 bases stayed unmatched. This CDR3 has 16 residues. The DNA of the CDR3 is TGCGCCAGCAGCTTGGCAGGGGGCCTGAACACCGGGGAGCTGTTTTTT. Its protein product is CASSLAGGLNTGELFF.

The chain joins TRBV10-2 to TRBJ1-1; 10 bases line up with TRBD1. The CDR3 is made up of 15 amino acids. V lost 7 bases, J lost 7 bases, and 12 bases stayed unmatched. From germline, CDR1 is WSHSY and CDR2 SAAADI. The CDR3, as DNA: TGCGCCAGCAACGAACCGGGACAGGGGAAGGTTGAAGCTTTCTTT. Its translation: CASNEPGQGKVEAFF.

V is TRBV4-3 and J is TRBJ1-6, with D unclear. V lost 5 bases to trimming and J lost 6 bases, with 14 bases between them. From germline, CDR1 is LGHNA and CDR2 YSLEER. The CDR3 sequence is 15 residues long. In DNA, the CDR3 is TGCGCCAGCAGCTTTGAGCAACAGCCTAATTCACCCCTCCACTTT. Protein: CASSFEQQPNSPLHF.

The chain carries TRBV7-9 and TRBJ1-3; possibly TRBD1 for D (6 bases). With 4 bases removed from V and 3 bases from J, the gap between germline ends came to 10 bases. The CDR3 totals 14 residues. Germline assignment: CDR1 SEHNR and CDR2 FQNEAQ (reference sequence). The CDR3 DNA sequence: TGTGCCAGCAGCTGGGCAGGGGTTGGAAACACCATATATTTT. Translated: CASSWAGVGNTIYF.

V usage is TRBV10-3 and J usage is TRBJ1-2; TRBD1 matches 7 bases. CDR1 is ENHRY, CDR2 SYGVKD, per germline. The trim removed 6 bases at V and 4 bases at J, leaving 8 bases unmatched. The CDR3 runs 14 residues. The CDR3 sequence: CAIRKGGESYGYTF. CDR3 nucleotides: TGTGCCATCAGGAAAGGGGGCGAGAGCTATGGCTACACCTTC.

The V gene is TRBV4-2, the J gene TRBJ1-1; D is ambiguous. With 2 bases removed from V and 2 bases from J, the gap between germline ends came to 9 bases. Germline-derived CDR1 and CDR2 are LGHNA and YNFKEQ. This CDR3 is 14 amino acids long. The CDR3 nucleotides are TGTGCCAGCAGCCAATCAGACTTCAACACTGAAGCTTTCTTT. This sequence encodes CASSQSDFNTEAFF.

The V call is TRBV4-1, the J call TRBJ1-1; possible D gene TRBD1, 5 bases. There are 13 residues in the CDR3. Trimming took 4 bases from V and 10 from J, leaving 16 bases between them. Germline V lookup: CDR1 MGHRA, CDR2 YSYEKL. In DNA form, the CDR3 reads TGCGCCAGCAGCCTCTCGGGAAGGAGGGGAGCTTTCTTT. Protein: CASSLSGRRGAFF.

The V gene is TRBV5-6, the J gene TRBJ2-6; D possibly corresponds to TRBD1 (6 bases). The CDR3 is 16 amino acids. Trimming stripped 3 bases from V and 0 bases from J, with 10 bases between. Germline V gene data show CDR1 as SGHDT and CDR2 as YYEEEE. The CDR3 DNA reads TGTGCCAGCAGCTGGGGGCGAATCTCTGGGGCCAACGTCCTGACTTTC. Amino acid sequence: CASSWGRISGANVLTF.

This clone has only a few counts. The J gene is TRBJ2-3, the V gene TRBV19; TRBD2 agrees at 10 bases. V lost 4 bases to trimming and J lost 3 bases; unmatched junction nucleotides: 4. Germline CDR1 reads LNHDA; CDR2 reads SQIVND (reference sequence). The CDR3 runs 15 residues. In DNA form, the CDR3 reads TGTGCCAGTAGTACCCTAGCGGGAGATACAGATACGCAGTATTTT. This codes for CASSTLAGDTDTQYF.

The V and J genes are TRBV6-5 and TRBJ1-1, with a possible D match to TRBD1 (6 bases). V was clipped by 1 base and J by 11 bases, with 17 bases between them. Germline loops: CDR1 MNHEY, CDR2 SVGAGI. This CDR3 spans 14 amino acids. The CDR3: CASSYWGGARMAFF. CDR3 bases: TGTGCCAGCAGTTACTGGGGGGGGGCGAGGATGGCTTTCTTT.

The gene calls are TRBV6-5 and TRBJ2-1; 9 positions match TRBD1. Trimming cost V 0 bases and J 10 bases; bases outside gene matches: 4. Looked up from germline, CDR1 is MNHEY and CDR2 is SVGAGI. This CDR3 has 14 amino acids. CDR3 amino acids: CASSYSTGGEEQFF. In DNA form, the CDR3 reads TGTGCCAGCAGTTACTCCACAGGGGGCGAAGAGCAGTTCTTC.

This chain connects TRBV11-2 to TRBJ2-1, with 8 bases lining up with TRBD2. CDR1 is SGHAT and CDR2 is FQNNGV in the germline V gene. The CDR3 spans 15 residues. V lost 5 bases, J lost 7 bases, and 10 bases stayed unmatched. The CDR3 nucleotides read TGTGCCAGCAGCCCCTGGACAGCGGGGGAAAATGAGCAGTTCTTC. Translated, it gives CASSPWTAGENEQFF.

This clone has only a few counts. The chain uses TRBV9 and TRBJ2-2; D is unclear. There are 16 residues in the CDR3. V gave up 2 bases and J gave up 1 base, with 12 bases separating them. The germline V gene encodes CDR1 SGDLS and CDR2 YYNGEE. CDR3 nucleotides: TGTGCCAGCAGCGTTTTGAGTCGAAGGAACACCGGGGAGCTGTTTTTT. Protein sequence: CASSVLSRRNTGELFF.

The chain carries TRBV10-1 and TRBJ2-1, with 9 bases aligning to TRBD1. Germline V gene data show CDR1 as WNHNN and CDR2 as SYGVQD (reference sequence). V gave up 5 bases and J gave up 10 bases; unmatched junction bases: 12. This CDR3 is 15 amino acids long. The CDR3 reads CASSPGTGPREEQFF. The CDR3 DNA follows: TGCGCCAGCAGTCCCGGGACAGGGCCACGCGAGGAGCAGTTCTTC.